Given below is one T cell receptor (beta chain) in context. Assay used: immunoSEQ multiplex PCR; TCRdb lists only in-frame clones, some missing. The sample contains roughly 63,000 clones, about 90% of which appear only once. This sample was taken from a study of control samples from healthy donors and cancer patients. The CDR3 contains 14 residues. The germline V and J ends were trimmed by 5 bases and 3 bases, with 12 bases remaining between them. CDR1 and CDR2 from the germline V gene are SGHVS and FNYEAQ. Sequencing was done on a sample of PBMCs. The receptor comes from a man in his 60s with colorectal cancer. The gene calls are TRBV7-6 and TRBJ2-3; D may be TRBD1 (6 bases). The CDR3 sequence is CASSRRGQTDTQYF. For the CDR3, the DNA is TGTGCCAGCAGCCGCCGGGGACAAACAGATACGCAGTATTTT.